This T cell receptor beta chain appears in the sequencing data of a study of blood T cell dynamics during melanoma immunotherapy. As to time point: week 3, after first cycle of checkpoint inhibitor. V lost 5 bases and J lost 7, with 15 bases in between. The CDR3 covers 12 residues. Germline CDR1 and CDR2: SQVTM and ANQGSEA. Data came from immunoSEQ multiplex PCR; TCRdb stores just in-frame clones and leaves some out. The sample includes about 6,300 clones, over 75% of them seen just once. The clonotype comes from a human donor with melanoma. The chain couples TRBV29-1 to TRBJ2-7; D call uncertain. Source: blood, taken from a patient treated with checkpoint blockade. The CDR3 protein is CSVRPSSSEQYF. DNA of the CDR3: TGCAGCGTTCGGCCATCGTCTTCGGAGCAGTACTTC.